Below, 30 T cell receptor beta chains from the same sample are listed, as sequenced in a study of T cell changes during pregnancy in multiple sclerosis. Profiled with immunoSEQ multiplex PCR; TCRdb holds only in-frame clones, not every one. The data show more than 65,000 clones, approximately 91% seen once. The sample in question was peripheral blood, obtained before pregnancy. Every receptor here comes from a female donor with multiple sclerosis, enrolled in a pregnancy study.

This rearrangement joins TRBV6-1 to TRBJ1-5; tentative D call: TRBD1 (6 bases). The CDR3 sequence is 15 residues long. From germline, CDR1 is MNHNS and CDR2 SASEGT. Trimming removed 4 bases from V and 0 bases from J, with 10 bases in between. The CDR3 protein is CASSGQVDSNQPQHF. CDR3 nucleotides: TGTGCCAGCAGTGGACAGGTAGATAGCAATCAGCCCCAGCATTTT.

The chain has TRBV4-2 and TRBJ2-1; 8 nucleotides align to TRBD2. The CDR3 length is 17 residues. Per germline, CDR1 LGHNA and CDR2 YNFKEQ. V was pared by 0 bases and J by 8 bases, with 12 bases of the junction left unmatched. The CDR3 reads CASSQEDQGGRTYEQFF. In nucleotides, the CDR3 is TGTGCCAGCAGCCAAGAGGATCAGGGCGGGAGGACTTATGAGCAGTTCTTC.

This clone was found a few times. The chain couples TRBV4-2 to TRBJ1-1, with unresolved D. Germline values: CDR1 LGHNA, CDR2 YNFKEQ. Trimming removed 1 base from V and 4 bases from J, with 13 bases in between. The CDR3 covers 15 residues. CDR3 loop: CASSQVQADTTEAFF. The CDR3 DNA reads TGTGCCAGCAGCCAAGTTCAGGCAGATACCACTGAAGCTTTCTTT.

V and J are TRBV19 and TRBJ1-5; no reliable D call. Germline CDR1 and CDR2: LNHDA and SQIVND (reference sequence). Between the trimmed V and J ends, which lost 9 bases and 2 bases, there was a span of 14 bases. The CDR3 contains 14 residues. The CDR3 sequence is CASTPFLGNQPQHF. The CDR3 nucleotides are TGTGCCAGCACTCCTTTTTTGGGCAATCAGCCCCAGCATTTT.

This chain connects TRBV4-3 to TRBJ1-2; TRBD1 agrees at 8 bases. The junction had 19 bases not matched to a gene; V was cut back by 2 bases and J by 8 bases. The CDR3 runs to 18 residues. Germline assignment: CDR1 LGHNA and CDR2 YSLEER. In DNA, the CDR3 is TGCGCCAGCAGCCAATATCCTGGACAGGGCGGGAGGGAGGGAGGCTACACCTTC. Its translation is CASSQYPGQGGREGGYTF.

This sequence joins TRBV5-6 and TRBJ1-2; the D is unclear. This CDR3 is 13 amino acids long. Between the trimmed V and J ends, which lost 0 bases and 7 bases, there was a span of 10 bases. Germline CDR1 reads SGHDT; CDR2 reads YYEEEE. The CDR3 DNA reads TGTGCCAGCAGCTTGGACGGTCCGATTGGCTACACCTTC. This encodes CASSLDGPIGYTF.

CDR3 protein: CASSLAGVGQPQHF. The CDR3 coding sequence is TGTGCCAGCAGCTTGGCAGGGGTCGGACAGCCCCAGCATTTT. V gene TRBV5-6 combines with J gene TRBJ1-5; D perhaps matches TRBD1 (6 bases). The length of the CDR3 is 14 residues. Trimming took 0 bases from V and 7 from J, leaving 11 bases between them. The germline V gene has CDR1 SGHDT and CDR2 YYEEEE.

The V and J genes are TRBV20-1 and TRBJ1-3; D not resolved. CDR1 DFQATT and CDR2 SNEGSKA come from the germline V gene (reference sequence). Trimming pared 5 bases from V and 5 bases from J, leaving 7 bases between. CDR3 length equals 11 residues. This CDR3 is CSALDRNTIYF. CDR3 coding DNA: TGCAGTGCTCTTGACAGAAACACCATATATTTT.

The J gene is TRBJ2-7, the V gene TRBV2, with unresolved D. Germline lookup yields CDR1 SNHLY and CDR2 FYNNEI. This CDR3 region has 12 residues. Trimming took off 1 base at V and 3 bases at J, with 4 bases between the two ends. The CDR3 DNA reads as TGTGCCAGCAGTGAAGGAGACTACGAGCAGTACTTC. This sequence encodes CASSEGDYEQYF. The full variable domain, completed using reference TRBV2 and TRBJ2-7, is EPEVTQTPSHQVTQMGQEVILRCVPISNHLYFYWYRQILGQKVEFLVSFYNNEISEKSEIFDDQFSVERPDGSNFTLKIRSTKLEDSAMYFCASSEGDYEQYFGPGTRLTVT.

V usage is TRBV2 and J usage is TRBJ2-2; TRBD2 might be the D (6 bases). V shed 6 bases and J shed 6 bases, with 11 bases lying between them. In germline, CDR1 is SNHLY, CDR2 FYNNEI. This CDR3 contains 13 residues. The CDR3 here is CASRGGWAGELFF. CDR3 coding DNA: TGTGCCAGCAGGGGGGGATGGGCCGGGGAGCTGTTTTTT.

The CDR3 DNA sequence: TGCAGCGTTGAAGATCTGGGGACAGGGAATACTGAAGCTTTCTTT. It specifies CSVEDLGTGNTEAFF. The J gene is TRBJ1-1, the V gene TRBV29-1; 9 bases match TRBD1. Trimming removed 0 bases from V and 5 bases from J; junction bases left unmatched: 7. The germline CDR1 and CDR2 sequences are SQVTM and ANQGSEA. The CDR3 runs 15 residues.

The chain uses TRBV30 and TRBJ1-1; TRBD1 matches at 11 bases. The germline gives CDR1 GTSNPN, CDR2 SVGIG (reference sequence). V was clipped by 3 bases and J by 4 bases; unmatched bases: 7. The CDR3 consists of 15 residues. The CDR3, as DNA: TGTGCCTGGAGAATCCCCGGGACAGGGGGCACTGAAGCTTTCTTT. Encoded protein: CAWRIPGTGGTEAFF.

The CDR3 DNA reads TGTGCCAGCAGTCGCGGACAGGGGGCAATCGGGGAGACCCAGTACTTC. Its translation: CASSRGQGAIGETQYF. This chain connects TRBV6-6 to TRBJ2-5, with 11 positions matching TRBD1. V trimming: 5 bases; J trimming: 5 bases; junction bases outside the gene matches: 10. There are 16 residues in the CDR3. Germline V gene lookup returns CDR1 MNHNY and CDR2 SVGAGI (reference sequence).

The chain uses TRBV6-1 and TRBJ1-1, with 9 bases that match TRBD1. The CDR3 totals 13 residues. Trimming removed 1 base from V and 9 bases from J; junction bases left unmatched: 3. In germline, CDR1 is MNHNS, CDR2 SASEGT. The CDR3 bases are TGTGCCAGCAGTGAAGTTGGGACAGGGAAAGCTTTCTTT. Residues: CASSEVGTGKAFF.

V is TRBV7-2 and J is TRBJ1-5; D perhaps matches TRBD1 (5 bases). The V and J ends lost 5 bases and 5 bases respectively, with 13 bases between them. Germline V gene data show CDR1 as SGHTA and CDR2 as FQGNSA. The CDR3 loop spans 14 amino acids. As DNA, the CDR3 is TGTGCCAGCAGCCCGCCTTGGGGGGATCAGCCCCAGCATTTT. It specifies CASSPPWGDQPQHF. Together with reference TRBV7-2 and TRBJ1-5, the CDR3 gives the full variable domain: GAGVSQSPSNKVTEKGKDVELRCDPISGHTALYWYRQSLGQGLEFLIYFQGNSAPDKSGLPSDRFSAERTGGSVSTLTIQRTQQEDSAVYLCASSPPWGDQPQHFGDGTRLSIL.

The CDR3, as DNA: TGCGCCAGCAGCTTACGGACAGGGTCCTCTCGTCAGCAGTACTTC. Translated: CASSLRTGSSRQQYF. The chain carries TRBV5-1 and TRBJ2-7, with TRBD1 matching 8 bases. J gave up 8 bases and V 2 bases, and 12 bases lay outside the gene matches. This CDR3 has 15 amino acids. Germline-derived CDR1 and CDR2 are SGHRS and YFSETQ.

The V and J genes are TRBV18 and TRBJ1-3, with D possibly being TRBD1 (5 bases). V lost 2 bases to trimming and J lost 2 bases, with 10 bases between them. This CDR3 has 15 residues. Germline lookup yields CDR1 KGHSH and CDR2 LQKENI. Here the CDR3 DNA reads TGTGCCAGCTCACCAGGAGGGGTCCCTGGAAACACCATATATTTT. This sequence encodes CASSPGGVPGNTIYF.

This clone appeared many times. The chain combines TRBV14 with TRBJ2-2; D is unresolved. Per the germline V gene, CDR1 is SGHDN and CDR2 is FVKESK. CDR3 length equals 14 residues. Trimming removed 1 base at V and 1 base at J, with 4 bases between. The CDR3 DNA follows: TGTGCCAGCAGCCAAGTACAGAACACCGGGGAGCTGTTTTTT. Its translation is CASSQVQNTGELFF. The entire variable domain, with the rest obtained from reference TRBV14 and TRBJ2-2, is as follows: EAGVTQFPSHSVIEKGQTVTLRCDPISGHDNLYWYRRVMGKEIKFLLHFVKESKQDESGMPNNRFLAERTGGTYSTLKVQPAELEDSGVYFCASSQVQNTGELFFGEGSRLTVL.

This clone showed up just once. J is TRBJ2-7 and V is TRBV5-1; weak D call: TRBD1 (6 bases). Germline V lookup: CDR1 SGHRS, CDR2 YFSETQ. Between the trimmed V and J ends, which lost 8 bases and 1 base, there was a span of 7 bases. The length of the CDR3 is 11 residues. The CDR3 is CASGQSYEQYF. CDR3 in DNA: TGCGCCAGTGGACAGTCCTACGAGCAGTACTTC.

The chain uses TRBV30 and TRBJ2-7; TRBD1 matches 7 bases. V lost 4 bases and J lost 2; bases outside the gene matches: 8. Germline assignment: CDR1 GTSNPN and CDR2 SVGIG (reference sequence). The CDR3 sequence is 14 residues long. The CDR3 nucleotides are TGTGCCTGGAATACCGGGACAGCTACCTACGAGCAGTACTTC. Translated, it gives CAWNTGTATYEQYF.

This chain joins TRBV18 and TRBJ1-3, with D unclear. The CDR3 has 14 residues. Germline V gives CDR1 KGHSH, CDR2 LQKENI. V shed 6 bases and J shed 0 bases, with 9 bases lying between them. CDR3 in amino acids: CASSLDNSGNTIYF. The CDR3 nucleotides are TGTGCCAGCTCTCTCGACAACTCTGGAAACACCATATATTTT.

The chain couples TRBV19 to TRBJ1-1; the D is unclear. There are 15 residues in the CDR3. The ends were cut back, 0 bases at V and 0 bases at J, with 8 bases in the middle. Looked up from germline, CDR1 is LNHDA and CDR2 is SQIVND (reference sequence). CDR3 loop: CASSIDHRMNTEAFF. The DNA of the CDR3 is TGTGCCAGTAGTATAGATCACAGAATGAACACTGAAGCTTTCTTT.

The chain joins TRBV25-1 to TRBJ2-2; D not certain. V was clipped by 1 base and J by 9 bases, with 12 bases between them. The CDR3 is 14 amino acids. The V gene's germline CDR1 is MGHDK and CDR2 SYGVNS. CDR3 protein: CASSELSSFRELFF. In nucleotides, the CDR3 is TGTGCCAGCAGTGAATTATCCAGTTTCAGGGAGCTGTTTTTT.

Only one count was recorded for this clone. V usage is TRBV30 and J usage is TRBJ2-7; possibly TRBD1 for D (6 bases). The V end lost 4 bases, the J end lost 0 bases, and 7 bases lay between the germline ends. Germline CDR1 reads GTSNPN; CDR2 reads SVGIG (reference sequence). The CDR3 totals 12 residues. Here the CDR3 reads CAWTDSSYEQYF. CDR3 nucleotides: TGTGCCTGGACGGACAGCTCCTACGAGCAGTACTTC.

The CDR3 coding sequence is TGTGCCAGTAGTGAAGCTCCTTGGGACAGCTACGAGCAGTACTTC. Protein sequence: CASSEAPWDSYEQYF. V usage is TRBV19 and J usage is TRBJ2-7; 7 positions match TRBD1. The CDR3 is 15 amino acids. Trimming took 5 bases from V and 3 from J; bases not matched to a gene: 10. Germline values: CDR1 LNHDA, CDR2 SQIVND (reference sequence). The variable domain in full, completed from reference TRBV19 and TRBJ2-7, reads DGGITQSPKYLFRKEGQNVTLSCEQNLNHDAMYWYRQDPGQGLRLIYYSQIVNDFQKGDIAEGYSVSREKKESFPLTVTSAQKNPTAFYLCASSEAPWDSYEQYFGPGTRLTVT.

About this clone itself: Other nucleotide sequences from this sample produce the same CDR3. The V gene is TRBV5-1, the J gene TRBJ1-5; the D gene is possibly TRBD1 (5 bases). Trimming shortened V by 0 bases and J by 1 base, and 8 bases separated the two germline ends. Per germline, CDR1 SGHRS and CDR2 YFSETQ. The CDR3 sequence is 15 residues long. CDR3 loop: CASSLEGLSNQPQHF. For the CDR3, the DNA is TGCGCCAGCAGCTTGGAGGGGCTAAGCAATCAGCCCCAGCATTTT. The full variable domain, with the rest looked up from reference TRBV5-1 and TRBJ1-5, is KAGVTQTPRYLIKTRGQQVTLSCSPISGHRSVSWYQQTPGQGLQFLFEYFSETQRNKGNFPGRFSGRQFSNSRSEMNVSTLELGDSALYLCASSLEGLSNQPQHFGDGTRLSIL.

This clone has more than one count but fewer than ten. The chain couples TRBV30 to TRBJ1-5; D ambiguous. Germline-derived CDR1 and CDR2 are GTSNPN and SVGIG (reference sequence). The V end was cut by 1 base, the J end by 6 bases, with 10 bases between. The CDR3 has 13 amino acids. CDR3 sequence: CAWSEGGIQPQHF. The CDR3 DNA follows: TGTGCCTGGAGTGAGGGAGGGATTCAGCCCCAGCATTTT.

The V call is TRBV6-5, the J call TRBJ1-1, with 7 positions matching TRBD1. Germline V CDR1 and CDR2: MNHEY, SVGAGI. J gave up 5 bases and V 2 bases, and 5 bases lay outside the gene matches. The CDR3 totals 14 residues. The CDR3 sequence: CASSYPTGRTEAFF. The CDR3 DNA reads TGTGCCAGCAGTTACCCGACAGGGAGGACTGAAGCTTTCTTT.

CDR3 sequence reads: CASSLTGSSYNEQFF. DNA for the CDR3: TGCGCCAGCAGCTTAACAGGTAGCTCCTACAATGAGCAGTTCTTC. The chain links TRBV5-1 to TRBJ2-1; D perhaps matches TRBD1 (5 bases). This CDR3 is built from 15 residues. Germline V gives CDR1 SGHRS, CDR2 YFSETQ. Trimming left V 2 bases short and J 0 bases short, with 9 bases between.

The rearrangement uses TRBV20-1 and TRBJ2-1; 7 bases fit TRBD1. The CDR3 consists of 10 residues. Germline V lookup: CDR1 DFQATT, CDR2 SNEGSKA (reference sequence). CDR3 DNA sequence: TGCAGAGCAGGGGGCAATGAGCAGTTCTTC. This encodes CRAGGNEQFF.